The 30 T cell receptor beta chains listed next were all sequenced from one sample in a study of blood T cell repertoires in COVID-19 (dated by TCRdb to between 2020 and 2021). Library method: the immunoSEQ multiplex PCR assay. In its TCRdb copy, this immuneACCESS table keeps in-frame sequences only and misses some clones. Where compared with another copy, unresolved V genes explain less than half of these, and the others have no known cause. The sample table shows more than 150,000 clones, and around 85% are seen once. The ten largest clonotypes hold approximately 2.3% of the sample. Sequenced: peripheral blood. The receptors shown here come from a man between 65 and 85 years old with active or convalescent COVID-19.

This rearrangement joins TRBV2 to TRBJ2-2; a weak D match, TRBD2 (6 bases). CDR1 is SNHLY and CDR2 is FYNNEI in the germline V gene. The CDR3 is made up of 15 amino acids. Trimming pared 3 bases from V and 2 bases from J, leaving 10 bases between. CDR3 DNA: TGTGCCAGCAGTGAGGCGGGGCCTAACACCGGGGAGCTGTTTTTT. As protein: CASSEAGPNTGELFF.

The chain links TRBV11-2 to TRBJ2-7; no definite D call. CDR1 SGHAT and CDR2 FQNNGV come from the germline V gene. V was cut by 0 bases and J by 5 bases, with 11 bases left in between. The CDR3 sequence is 14 residues long. For the CDR3, the DNA is TGTGCCAGCAGCTTAGATCTAGGTTTCCACGAGCAGTACTTC. Its protein is CASSLDLGFHEQYF.

The chain is built from TRBV5-1 and TRBJ1-1; 9 nucleotides align to TRBD1. The CDR3 extends over 16 amino acids. Germline V gene data show CDR1 as SGHRS and CDR2 as YFSETQ. V lost 3 bases, J lost 3 bases, and 9 bases stayed unmatched. Written as DNA, the CDR3 is TGCGCCAGCAGCTCGCGGGGACAGGGCGTGGACACTGAAGCTTTCTTT. It yields the protein CASSSRGQGVDTEAFF. Complete variable domain (other parts from reference TRBV5-1 and TRBJ1-1): KAGVTQTPRYLIKTRGQQVTLSCSPISGHRSVSWYQQTPGQGLQFLFEYFSETQRNKGNFPGRFSGRQFSNSRSEMNVSTLELGDSALYLCASSSRGQGVDTEAFFGQGTRLTVV.

V gene TRBV29-1 combines with J gene TRBJ2-1; 14 bases map to TRBD2. Trimming removed 6 bases from V and 7 bases from J; junction bases left unmatched: 11. Germline CDR1 and CDR2: SQVTM and ANQGSEA. CDR3 length: 16 residues. CDR3 protein: CSVRVPGLAGVNEQFF. In nucleotides, the CDR3 is TGCAGCGTGAGAGTGCCGGGACTAGCGGGAGTGAATGAGCAGTTCTTC.

The chain couples TRBV3-1 (or the pseudogene TRBV3-2) to TRBJ2-2; D may be TRBD2 (5 bases). The CDR3 totals 16 residues. Deletions cut 1 base from V and 1 base from J, with 10 bases between. CDR1 and CDR2 from the germline V gene are LGHDT and YNNKEL (reference sequence). This CDR3 reads CASSQAGILNTGELFF. CDR3 DNA sequence: TGTGCCAGCAGCCAAGCGGGGATATTGAACACCGGGGAGCTGTTTTTT.

V is TRBV6-4 and J is TRBJ2-2, with TRBD1 matching 10 bases. Germline V gene data show CDR1 as MRHNA and CDR2 as SNTAGT. The V and J ends lost 5 bases and 7 bases, in that order; junction bases with no gene match: 4. The CDR3 totals 14 residues. CDR3 amino acids: CASSPGQGIGELFF. CDR3 coding DNA: TGTGCCAGCAGTCCGGGACAGGGGATCGGGGAGCTGTTTTTT.

The J gene is TRBJ2-7, the V gene TRBV5-1; 10 bases map to TRBD2. V trimming: 4 bases; J trimming: 2 bases; junction bases outside the gene matches: 6. CDR3 length equals 15 residues. Germline assignment: CDR1 SGHRS and CDR2 YFSETQ. Here the CDR3 DNA reads TGCGCCAGCAGCCCACCTAGCGGGAGTACCTACGAGCAGTACTTC. Translated, it gives CASSPPSGSTYEQYF.

The chain carries TRBV27 and TRBJ1-6; 11 positions match TRBD1. Looked up from germline, CDR1 is MNHEY and CDR2 is SMNVEV (reference sequence). The CDR3 is 14 residues long. Trimming took 4 bases from V and 10 from J; bases not matched to a gene: 3. Written as DNA, the CDR3 is TGTGCCAGCAGTTGGACAGGGGGCAGCTCACCCCTCCACTTT. Encoded protein: CASSWTGGSSPLHF.

The V call is TRBV7-8, the J call TRBJ2-7, with 11 bases fitting TRBD2. Germline V lookup: CDR1 SGHVS, CDR2 FQNEAQ. V lost 3 bases, J lost 2 bases, and 12 bases stayed unmatched. This CDR3 spans 18 amino acids. CDR3 residues: CASSFGTSGAHKPYEQYF. The CDR3 bases are TGTGCCAGCAGCTTCGGGACTAGCGGAGCCCATAAACCCTACGAGCAGTACTTC.

V usage is TRBV6-6 and J usage is TRBJ1-1; D uncertain. Deletions cut 0 bases from V and 1 base from J, with 12 bases between. The germline gives CDR1 MNHNY, CDR2 SVGAGI (reference sequence). The CDR3 runs to 16 residues. The CDR3 spells CASSYSSPGQNTEAFF. Here the CDR3 DNA reads TGTGCCAGCAGTTACTCGAGTCCAGGCCAGAACACTGAAGCTTTCTTT.

Here the CDR3 reads CSAIGGSYTF. CDR3 sequence (DNA): TGCAGTGCTATCGGGGGTAGCTACACCTTC. The V call is TRBV20-1, the J call TRBJ1-2; tentative D call: TRBD1 (5 bases). Germline CDR1 and CDR2: DFQATT and SNEGSKA (reference sequence). Trimming stripped 4 bases from V and 9 bases from J, with 9 bases between. The CDR3 is made up of 10 amino acids.

The J gene is TRBJ1-2, the V gene TRBV30, with D possibly matching TRBD1 (5 bases). The CDR3 has 11 residues. The germline V gene encodes CDR1 GTSNPN and CDR2 SVGIG (reference sequence). V shed 4 bases and J shed 2 bases, with 5 bases lying between them. CDR3 bases: TGTGCCTGGACAGGGAACTATGGCTACACCTTC. It specifies CAWTGNYGYTF.

Only a few counts were recorded for this clone. CDR3 bases: TGTGCCAGCAGTTTATTGGTAGGGACAGTTGGCTACACCTTC. Amino acids: CASSLLVGTVGYTF. The gene calls are TRBV28 and TRBJ1-2, with 7 bases matching TRBD1. The CDR3 is 14 residues long. The germline CDR1 and CDR2 sequences are MDHEN and SYDVKM. Trimming removed 1 base from V and 7 bases from J; junction bases left unmatched: 6.

This chain connects TRBV6-2 or TRBV6-3 to TRBJ2-7; 13 bases are shared with TRBD2. The V gene's germline CDR1 is MNHEY and CDR2 SVGEGT. The CDR3 sequence is 18 residues long. Germline trimming cut 6 bases from V and 2 bases from J; bases unmatched to any gene: 13. CDR3 in amino acids: CASSPGTSGTILTYEQYF. The CDR3 DNA follows: TGTGCCAGCAGCCCCGGGACTAGCGGGACAATATTAACCTACGAGCAGTACTTC.

The chain couples TRBV30 to TRBJ2-7, with TRBD2 as a possible D gene (5 bases). This CDR3 region has 11 residues. Germline loops: CDR1 GTSNPN, CDR2 SVGIG (reference sequence). Trimming shortened V by 1 base and J by 4 bases, and 5 bases separated the two germline ends. CDR3 sequence reads: CAWSGEYEQYF. As DNA, the CDR3 is TGTGCCTGGAGTGGGGAGTACGAGCAGTACTTC.

For the CDR3, the DNA is TGTGCCAGCTCTAGATGGAATGAAAAACTGTTTTTT. Protein sequence: CASSRWNEKLFF. V usage is TRBV27 and J usage is TRBJ1-4; no clear D gene. With 8 bases removed from V and 5 bases from J, the gap between germline ends came to 9 bases. CDR3 length equals 12 residues. Per the germline V gene, CDR1 is MNHEY and CDR2 is SMNVEV (reference sequence).

The chain joins TRBV2 to TRBJ2-1; D gene uncertain. V lost 8 bases to trimming and J lost 9 bases, with 17 bases between them. From germline, CDR1 is SNHLY and CDR2 FYNNEI. This CDR3 region has 13 residues. This CDR3 is CASLPARFPEQFF. The CDR3 bases are TGTGCCAGCCTCCCCGCCCGGTTCCCTGAGCAGTTCTTC. The full variable domain, completed using reference TRBV2 and TRBJ2-1, is EPEVTQTPSHQVTQMGQEVILRCVPISNHLYFYWYRQILGQKVEFLVSFYNNEISEKSEIFDDQFSVERPDGSNFTLKIRSTKLEDSAMYFCASLPARFPEQFFGPGTRLTVL.

This clone was counted once. The V and J genes are TRBV18 and TRBJ1-5; D might be TRBD1 (5 bases). The germline CDR1 and CDR2 sequences are KGHSH and LQKENI. The length of the CDR3 is 14 residues. Deletions cut 2 bases from V and 0 bases from J, with 5 bases between. CDR3 nucleotide sequence: TGTGCCAGCTCACCAGGACATAGCAATCAGCCCCAGCATTTT. It codes for CASSPGHSNQPQHF.

This chain links TRBV7-2 with TRBJ2-1, with 10 bases lining up with TRBD2. Germline CDR1 and CDR2: SGHTA and FQGNSA. The trim removed 4 bases at V and 6 bases at J, leaving 9 bases unmatched. The CDR3 is made up of 16 amino acids. In DNA form, the CDR3 reads TGTGCCAGCAGCTCCGAGAGCGGGAGGGCCGGCAATGAGCAGTTCTTC. Translated: CASSSESGRAGNEQFF.

This chain joins TRBV20-1 and TRBJ2-7; 10 bases fit TRBD2. V was pared by 5 bases and J by 7 bases, with 2 bases of the junction left unmatched. The germline gives CDR1 DFQATT, CDR2 SNEGSKA (reference sequence). CDR3 size: 11 residues. The CDR3 is CSARLAGEQYF. In DNA form, the CDR3 reads TGCAGTGCTCGACTAGCGGGTGAGCAGTACTTC.

The gene calls are TRBV6-5 and TRBJ1-5; D not certain. CDR3 length: 15 amino acids. Trimming stripped 6 bases from V and 0 bases from J, with 12 bases between. Per germline, CDR1 MNHEY and CDR2 SVGAGI. This CDR3 is CASRVQSYSNQPQHF. The CDR3 DNA reads as TGTGCCAGCAGGGTACAGAGCTATAGCAATCAGCCCCAGCATTTT.

The J gene is TRBJ1-4, the V gene TRBV9; D remains unclear. The V gene lost 0 bases and the J gene lost 4 bases, with 10 bases spanning the gap. The CDR3 is 15 residues long. Germline V lookup: CDR1 SGDLS, CDR2 YYNGEE. The chain's CDR3 is CASSVGGQNNEKLFF. For the CDR3, the DNA is TGTGCCAGCAGCGTAGGAGGCCAGAATAATGAAAAACTGTTTTTT.

This clone was detected once. The V and J genes are TRBV7-9 and TRBJ2-1, with TRBD1 identical over 8 bases. V was clipped by 5 bases and J by 6 bases; unmatched bases: 9. Germline V CDR1 and CDR2: SEHNR, FQNEAQ (reference sequence). The CDR3 has 15 residues. CDR3 region: CASSLQGVGGNEQFF. For the CDR3, the DNA is TGTGCCAGCAGCCTACAGGGGGTCGGGGGCAATGAGCAGTTCTTC.

The genes are TRBV6-5 and TRBJ2-7; D perhaps matches TRBD2 (7 bases). The V and J ends lost 8 bases and 3 bases respectively, with 20 bases between them. Germline CDR1 reads MNHEY; CDR2 reads SVGAGI. This CDR3 spans 15 amino acids. CDR3 amino acids: CASGQMGGGLYEQYF. The CDR3, as DNA: TGTGCCAGCGGGCAGATGGGGGGGGGCCTCTACGAGCAGTACTTC.

The V gene is TRBV28, the J gene TRBJ2-7; 9 bases map to TRBD1. The ends lost 6 bases at V and 8 bases at J; junction bases unmatched: 17. The germline V gene encodes CDR1 MDHEN and CDR2 SYDVKM. The length of the CDR3 is 16 residues. The CDR3 sequence: CASSLLPGQGVSQQYF. For the CDR3, the DNA is TGTGCCAGCAGCCTCCTCCCGGGACAGGGTGTCTCTCAGCAGTACTTC. The full variable domain, with the rest looked up from reference TRBV28 and TRBJ2-7, is DVKVTQSSRYLVKRTGEKVFLECVQDMDHENMFWYRQDPGLGLRLIYFSYDVKMKEKGDIPEGYSVSREKKERFSLILESASTNQTSMYLCASSLLPGQGVSQQYFGPGTRLTVT.

This chain joins TRBV11-2 and TRBJ2-5; TRBD2 might be the D (5 bases). The CDR3 is 16 amino acids. The germline V gene has CDR1 SGHAT and CDR2 FQNNGV. Trimming removed 5 bases from V and 2 bases from J, with 18 bases in between. CDR3 residues: CASSPGVGYLQETQYF. The CDR3 DNA sequence: TGTGCCAGCAGCCCCGGGGTAGGGTACCTACAAGAGACCCAGTACTTC.

V and J are TRBV2 and TRBJ2-1, with 10 nucleotides matching TRBD1. Germline loops: CDR1 SNHLY, CDR2 FYNNEI. CDR3 length: 13 residues. With 7 bases clipped from V and 9 bases from J, the junction kept 6 bases outside the gene matches. This CDR3 reads CASTGDRGGEQFF. The CDR3 DNA reads as TGTGCCAGCACCGGGGACAGGGGTGGTGAGCAGTTCTTC.

This clone has a handful of counts. This sequence joins TRBV14 and TRBJ2-7; possibly TRBD1 for D (5 bases). The germline gives CDR1 SGHDN, CDR2 FVKESK. This CDR3 has 14 amino acids. V lost 3 bases, J lost 3 bases, and 12 bases lay in between. CDR3 in DNA: TGTGCCAGCAGCCACCAGGGCCTCGGCTACGAGCAGTACTTC. Its protein is CASSHQGLGYEQYF.

The CDR3 region has the DNA TGTGCCAGCTCCGCGGCAAGTAGTAATTCACCCCTCCACTTT. Translating it yields CASSAASSNSPLHF. The chain uses TRBV2 and TRBJ1-6; D call uncertain. Per the germline V gene, CDR1 is SNHLY and CDR2 is FYNNEI. This CDR3 has 14 amino acids. V gave up 8 bases and J gave up 6 bases, with 14 bases separating them.

The CDR3 loop is CAIGLAGYNEQFF. The CDR3 bases are TGTGCCATCGGCCTAGCGGGGTACAATGAGCAGTTCTTC. The chain couples TRBV10-3 to TRBJ2-1; the match to TRBD2 covers 9 bases. The CDR3 totals 13 residues. V dropped 8 bases and J dropped 4; count of bases not matched to a gene: 3. CDR1 is ENHRY, CDR2 SYGVKD, per germline.